Presented here are 25 T cell receptor beta chains from one specimen sequenced in a study of persistence of HIV-infected CD4 T cells (dated by TCRdb to about 2020). No cognate antigen is known for these TCRs. Sample treatment or condition, as interpreted from the label and publication: suppressive antiretroviral therapy. As a nonspecific positive control representing the CD4+ T cell repertoire, cells were stimulated with anti-CD3/anti-CD28 magnetic beads. Sorting of responding CD4+ T cells was based on upregulation of both CD40 ligand and CD69. TCRbeta repertoires were sequenced from genomic DNA with the immunoSEQ hsTCRB assay version 4 in survey mode. TCRdb holds this immuneACCESS table with in-frame rearrangements only. Some clones are missing; in checked studies, unresolved V genes explain under half, and the rest has no known cause. The sample table records tens of thousands of clones; about 88% of these occur just once. Approximately 0.5% of the sample goes to the ten largest clones.

The sample consisted of CD4+ T cells sorted from PBMCs after approximately 20-hour stimulation, taken from a patient who received antiretroviral therapy. The cell subset or site label here, explained by the study, means: CD40L+CD69+ CD4 T cells responding to anti-CD3/anti-CD28 beads, representing the overall repertoire. These receptors all come from an adult woman with HIV who was CMV-seropositive.

V usage is TRBV2 and J usage is TRBJ2-7; unclear D gene. Germline CDR1 is SNHLY and CDR2 is FYNNEI. This CDR3 contains 14 residues. Trimming stripped 4 bases from V and 0 bases from J, with 10 bases between. The CDR3 region has the DNA TGTGCCAGCAGTGTCCGGGTAAGCTCCTACGAGCAGTACTTC. It encodes CASSVRVSSYEQYF.

In its sample, this clone is medium-sized (0.01 to 0.1%). The gene calls are TRBV6-5 and TRBJ1-1; tentative D call: TRBD1 (6 bases). The CDR3 spans 13 residues. Trimming removed 6 bases from V and 7 bases from J, with 15 bases in between. CDR1 is MNHEY and CDR2 is SVGAGI in the germline V gene. CDR3 bases: TGTGCCAGCAGCAAGGGACACCGTAATGAAGCTTTCTTT. Amino acids: CASSKGHRNEAFF.

V gene TRBV7-3 combines with J gene TRBJ2-3; tentatively, D is TRBD1 (5 bases). V dropped 4 bases and J dropped 0 bases, with 11 bases sitting between them. The CDR3 extends over 15 amino acids. Germline CDR1 reads SGHTA; CDR2 reads FQGTGA. The chain's CDR3 is CASSSQASSTDTQYF. The CDR3 DNA is TGTGCCAGCAGCTCACAGGCATCTAGCACAGATACGCAGTATTTT.

This clone was observed a single time. V gene TRBV6-1 combines with J gene TRBJ1-1; D is undetermined. V was clipped by 3 bases and J by 3 bases, with 11 bases between them. Germline V lookup: CDR1 MNHNS, CDR2 SASEGT. The CDR3 runs to 14 residues. In DNA, the CDR3 is TGTGCCAGCAGTGACAAAGGGAGGTACACTGAAGCTTTCTTT. Its protein is CASSDKGRYTEAFF.

The chain uses TRBV6-6 and TRBJ2-3, with 8 bases that match TRBD2. The CDR3 is 16 residues long. From germline, CDR1 is MNHNY and CDR2 SVGAGI (reference sequence). The V gene end was trimmed by 7 bases and the J gene end by 0 bases; junction bases not matched to a gene: 9. This CDR3 reads CASILSRGGSTDTQYF. The CDR3 DNA is TGTGCCAGCATCCTTAGTCGGGGGGGCAGCACAGATACGCAGTATTTT.

The chain employs TRBV6-5 and TRBJ1-6; D not resolved. The germline V and J ends were trimmed by 6 bases and 7 bases, with 10 bases remaining between them. Germline lookup yields CDR1 MNHEY and CDR2 SVGAGI. There are 13 residues in the CDR3. The CDR3 reads CASREVGNSPLHF. CDR3 nucleotide sequence: TGTGCCAGCAGGGAGGTGGGGAATTCACCCCTCCACTTT.

J is TRBJ2-1 and V is TRBV29-1, with 8 bases identical to TRBD2. CDR1 SQVTM and CDR2 ANQGSEA come from the germline V gene. The CDR3 is 15 amino acids. V lost 3 bases to trimming and J lost 6 bases; unmatched junction nucleotides: 10. The CDR3, as DNA: TGCAGCGTTGATTACGGGGGGGGCCATTCCAATGAGCAGTTCTTC. Encoded protein: CSVDYGGGHSNEQFF.

This clone has just one count. V is TRBV9 and J is TRBJ2-1; 11 bases align to TRBD2. The CDR3 has 15 residues. J lost 7 bases, V lost 6 bases, and 9 bases had no gene match. Looked up from germline, CDR1 is SGDLS and CDR2 is YYNGEE. CDR3 nucleotides: TGTGCCAGCAACCCTAGCGGGGGGATCCTGAATGAGCAGTTCTTC. Residues: CASNPSGGILNEQFF. Combining the CDR3 with reference TRBV9 and TRBJ2-1 gives the whole variable domain DSGVTQTPKHLITATGQRVTLRCSPRSGDLSVYWYQQSLDQGLQFLIQYYNGEERAKGNILERFSAQQFPDLHSELNLSSLELGDSALYFCASNPSGGILNEQFFGPGTRLTVL.

This chain uses TRBV5-1 with TRBJ1-4; a possible D gene is TRBD1 (6 bases). Trimming left V 0 bases short and J 4 bases short, with 19 bases between. Germline V gene sequence: CDR1 SGHRS, CDR2 YFSETQ. The CDR3 is 18 residues long. CDR3: CASSLEPRGGEVNEKLFF. CDR3 nucleotide sequence: TGCGCCAGCAGCTTGGAACCGAGGGGGGGCGAGGTTAATGAAAAACTGTTTTTT.

The chain joins TRBV24-1 to TRBJ2-2; TRBD1 might be the D (5 bases). V lost 4 bases and J lost 1, with 12 bases in between. There are 16 residues in the CDR3. The germline CDR1 and CDR2 sequences are KGHDR and SFDVKD. CDR3 sequence: CATSDTRVWNTGELFF. The CDR3 coding sequence is TGTGCCACCAGTGACACCAGGGTGTGGAACACCGGGGAGCTGTTTTTT.

V gene TRBV6-5 combines with J gene TRBJ1-3, with no clear D. Looked up from germline, CDR1 is MNHEY and CDR2 is SVGAGI. The CDR3 runs 15 residues. Trimming took 6 bases from V and 0 from J, leaving 12 bases between them. DNA of the CDR3: TGTGCCAGCAGGGGAGAGGTTTTCTCTGGAAACACCATATATTTT. Translating it yields CASRGEVFSGNTIYF.

The rearrangement joins TRBV21-1 to TRBJ1-4. TRBV21-1 is tagged as a pseudogene. This CDR3 spans 16 amino acids. CDR3 loop: CASSKVQGSEDEKLFF. In nucleotides, the CDR3 is TGTGCCAGCAGCAAAGTCCAAGGGTCGGAGGATGAAAAACTGTTTTTT.

The rearrangement uses TRBV28 and TRBJ2-4; D perhaps matches TRBD2 (5 bases). Trimming took 5 bases from V and 1 from J, leaving 12 bases between them. The CDR3 covers 15 residues. Germline V gene data show CDR1 as MDHEN and CDR2 as SYDVKM. The CDR3 region has the DNA TGTGCCAGCAGTAAGATCGGGGTGGCCAAAAACATTCAGTACTTC. Translation gives CASSKIGVAKNIQYF.

The V gene is TRBV10-1, the J gene TRBJ2-1; 7 bases line up with TRBD2. The CDR3 length is 13 residues. The germline V gene encodes CDR1 WNHNN and CDR2 SYGVQD (reference sequence). V was pared by 7 bases and J by 2 bases, with 2 bases of the junction left unmatched. CDR3 sequence: CASTAGPYNEQFF. Written as DNA, the CDR3 is TGCGCCAGCACAGCGGGGCCCTACAATGAGCAGTTCTTC.

This rearrangement joins TRBV19 to TRBJ1-1, with 10 nucleotides matching TRBD1. The junction had 9 bases not matched to a gene; V was cut back by 6 bases and J by 2 bases. This CDR3 is 16 amino acids long. The V gene's germline CDR1 is LNHDA and CDR2 SQIVND (reference sequence). CDR3 sequence: CASRNVGTGVNTEAFF. The CDR3 bases are TGTGCCAGTAGGAATGTAGGGACAGGGGTAAACACTGAAGCTTTCTTT. Using reference TRBV19 and TRBJ1-1 for the parts outside the CDR3, the full variable domain is DGGITQSPKYLFRKEGQNVTLSCEQNLNHDAMYWYRQDPGQGLRLIYYSQIVNDFQKGDIAEGYSVSREKKESFPLTVTSAQKNPTAFYLCASRNVGTGVNTEAFFGQGTRLTVV.

This chain uses TRBV5-6 with TRBJ1-1, with 7 bases matching TRBD1. Germline V gene lookup returns CDR1 SGHDT and CDR2 YYEEEE. Trimming took 4 bases from V and 1 from J; bases not matched to a gene: 4. The CDR3 has 14 amino acids. CDR3 sequence reads: CASSLWDRNTEAFF. CDR3 coding DNA: TGTGCCAGCAGCCTGTGGGACAGGAACACTGAAGCTTTCTTT. The variable domain in full, with the rest retrieved from reference TRBV5-6 and TRBJ1-1, is DAGVTQSPTHLIKTRGQQVTLRCSPKSGHDTVSWYQQALGQGPQFIFQYYEEEERQRGNFPDRFSGHQFPNYSSELNVNALLLGDSALYLCASSLWDRNTEAFFGQGTRLTVV.

The chain carries TRBV27 and TRBJ2-4; 8 nucleotides match TRBD1. The CDR3 has 14 residues. V lost 6 bases and J lost 8; bases outside the gene matches: 9. CDR1 MNHEY and CDR2 SMNVEV come from the germline V gene (reference sequence). DNA of the CDR3: TGTGCCAGCAGGGGATTGGACAGGGCACACATTCAGTACTTC. Its protein is CASRGLDRAHIQYF.

This chain connects TRBV6-2 or TRBV6-3 to TRBJ1-2; no reliable D call. V lost 6 bases and J lost 2, with 13 bases in between. This CDR3 has 14 residues. CDR1 and CDR2 (germline): MNHEY, SVGEGT. CDR3 region: CASSPAPPNYGYTF. In DNA form, the CDR3 reads TGTGCCAGCAGCCCAGCCCCGCCAAACTATGGCTACACCTTC.

This rearrangement joins TRBV19 to TRBJ1-1, with D unclear. This CDR3 contains 13 residues. CDR1 LNHDA and CDR2 SQIVND come from the germline V gene (reference sequence). V dropped 3 bases and J dropped 1 base, with 6 bases sitting between them. CDR3 loop: CASSMTENTEAFF. The CDR3 nucleotides read TGTGCCAGTAGTATGACGGAGAACACTGAAGCTTTCTTT. The full variable domain, completed using reference TRBV19 and TRBJ1-1, is DGGITQSPKYLFRKEGQNVTLSCEQNLNHDAMYWYRQDPGQGLRLIYYSQIVNDFQKGDIAEGYSVSREKKESFPLTVTSAQKNPTAFYLCASSMTENTEAFFGQGTRLTVV.

This clone was detected only once. The genes are TRBV12-3 or TRBV12-4 and TRBJ2-7, with D possibly being TRBD2 (5 bases). This CDR3 is built from 13 residues. The V and J ends lost 5 bases and 1 base respectively, with 9 bases between them. The CDR3 loop is CASSPTKSYEQYF. CDR3 DNA: TGTGCCAGCAGTCCGACTAAGTCCTACGAGCAGTACTTC.

V gene TRBV18 combines with J gene TRBJ1-5; 8 bases agree with TRBD1. J gave up 7 bases and V 4 bases, and 9 bases lay outside the gene matches. CDR3 length: 15 residues. The germline V gene encodes CDR1 KGHSH and CDR2 LQKENI. The CDR3 DNA reads as TGTGCCAGCTCACATAACAGGGGGTATGAGCAGCCCCAGCATTTT. Translating gives CASSHNRGYEQPQHF.

This clone was recorded a few times. The chain couples TRBV2 to TRBJ1-2; D is ambiguous. The CDR3 length is 13 residues. V was cut by 6 bases and J by 5 bases, with 13 bases left in between. Looked up from germline, CDR1 is SNHLY and CDR2 is FYNNEI. The CDR3: CASSNGRVYGYTF. CDR3 sequence (DNA): TGTGCCAGCAGCAACGGGCGGGTATATGGCTACACCTTC.

The V call is TRBV30, the J call TRBJ1-2, with TRBD1 matching over 9 bases. J was trimmed by 10 bases and V by 0 bases; bases with no gene match: 6. The germline V gene has CDR1 GTSNPN and CDR2 SVGIG (reference sequence). The CDR3 sequence is 13 residues long. The DNA of the CDR3 is TGTGCCTGGAGTGTACAGGGACAGGGCCCCTACACCTTC. It is translated as CAWSVQGQGPYTF.

The V call is TRBV10-3, the J call TRBJ1-5; D is uncertain. V lost 0 bases and J lost 6, with 12 bases in between. CDR1 and CDR2 from the germline V gene are ENHRY and SYGVKD. The length of the CDR3 is 15 residues. The CDR3 nucleotides are TGTGCCATCAGTGAGTCGAGCGGGAGGCCTCAGCCCCAGCATTTT. It yields the protein CAISESSGRPQPQHF.

The J gene is TRBJ2-2, the V gene TRBV27, with D tentatively TRBD1 (6 bases). Per germline, CDR1 MNHEY and CDR2 SMNVEV (reference sequence). This CDR3 is built from 16 residues. V shed 3 bases and J shed 3 bases, with 14 bases lying between them. The CDR3: CASSLVSQGYTGELFF. CDR3 DNA: TGTGCCAGCAGTTTGGTGTCACAGGGATACACCGGGGAGCTGTTTTTT.